The sequence of this T cell receptor (beta chain) was determined in a study of preoperative IRX-2 immunotherapy in early breast cancer. Specified treatment: preoperative locoregional IRX-2 cytokine immunotherapy. Preoperative locoregional IRX-2 cytokine immunotherapy was tested in the phase Ib source study. The germline V and J ends were trimmed by 3 bases and 7 bases, with 21 bases remaining between them. The CDR3 sequence is 17 residues long. In germline, CDR1 is KGHSH, CDR2 LQKENI. Clones were sequenced by immunoSEQ multiplex PCR, and TCRdb holds only the in-frame ones, with some missing. In the table there are some 99,000 clones, 86% of which are singletons.

This chain joins TRBV18 and TRBJ1-4; no reliable D call. Specimen: tumor tissue, collected after IRX-2 immunotherapy. The source is a human donor with breast cancer. CDR3 nucleotide sequence: TGTGCCAGCTCACCCATCCCCGCACTGGACGAGGGTGAAAAACTGTTTTTT. Protein: CASSPIPALDEGEKLFF.